This T cell receptor beta chain was sequenced during a study of cytomegalovirus exposure and HLA in healthy donors. Study context: Among the 400 or so donors who were genotyped, roughly 85% fell in the genetic ancestry cluster that is associated with self-reported Caucasian donors. The study, taken as a whole, reports: As confirmed in vitro, a few CMV-associated chains were specific for CMV antigens. In a later analysis, across HLA loci, associated TCR counts were highest for DRB1, lowest for HLA-C. The study flagged approximately 180 TCR beta chains as cytomegalovirus-associated.

This PCR relied on a set of 60 Vbeta primers and 13 Jbeta primers. Generated by immunoSEQ multiplex PCR, the TCRdb table keeps only in-frame clones and is missing some. Its listing shows 200,000 or so clones. From germline, CDR1 is MNHNS and CDR2 SASEGT. This CDR3 contains 12 residues. With 8 bases removed from V and 6 bases from J, the gap between germline ends came to 11 bases. With regard to this clone: What it recognizes is unknown.

The sample comprised PBMCs. The origin of this receptor is a girl aged 2-10 years in good health and CMV-seropositive. The chain carries TRBV6-1 and TRBJ1-5; D is possibly TRBD1 (5 bases). In DNA, the CDR3 is TGTGCCAGCGAAAGGGGTGGTCAGCCCCAGCATTTT. Protein sequence: CASERGGQPQHF.